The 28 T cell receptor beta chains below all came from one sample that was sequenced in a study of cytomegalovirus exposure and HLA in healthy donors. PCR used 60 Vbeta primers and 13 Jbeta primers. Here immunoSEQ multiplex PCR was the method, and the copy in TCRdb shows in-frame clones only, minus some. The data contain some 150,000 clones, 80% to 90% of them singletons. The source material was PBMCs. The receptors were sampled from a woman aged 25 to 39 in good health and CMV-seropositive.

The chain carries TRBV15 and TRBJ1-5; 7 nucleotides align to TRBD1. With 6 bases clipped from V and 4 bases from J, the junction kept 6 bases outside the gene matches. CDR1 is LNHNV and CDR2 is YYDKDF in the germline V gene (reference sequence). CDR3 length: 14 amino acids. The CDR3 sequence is CATRSGRGNQPQHF. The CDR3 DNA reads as TGTGCCACCAGGTCCGGCAGGGGGAATCAGCCCCAGCATTTT.

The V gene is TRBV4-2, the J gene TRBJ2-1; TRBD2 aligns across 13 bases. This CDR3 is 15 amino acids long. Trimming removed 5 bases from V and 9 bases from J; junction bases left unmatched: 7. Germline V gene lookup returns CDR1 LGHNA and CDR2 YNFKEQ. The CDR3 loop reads CASSFPGLAGSEQFF. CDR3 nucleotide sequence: TGTGCCAGCAGCTTTCCGGGACTAGCGGGGTCTGAGCAGTTCTTC.

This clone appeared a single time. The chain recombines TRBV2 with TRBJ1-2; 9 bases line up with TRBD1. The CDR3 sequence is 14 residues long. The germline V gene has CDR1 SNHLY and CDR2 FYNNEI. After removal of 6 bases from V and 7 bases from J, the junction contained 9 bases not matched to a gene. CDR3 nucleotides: TGTGCCAGCAGGGGGGTACAGGGGGCGCGTGGCTACACCTTC. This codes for CASRGVQGARGYTF.

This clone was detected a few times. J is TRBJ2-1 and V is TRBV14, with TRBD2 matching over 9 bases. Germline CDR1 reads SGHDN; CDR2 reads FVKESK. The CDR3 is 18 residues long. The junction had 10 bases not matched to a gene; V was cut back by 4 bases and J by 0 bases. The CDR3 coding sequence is TGTGCCAGCAGCCCTAAAAGCGGGGGGCGATCCTCCTACAATGAGCAGTTCTTC. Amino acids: CASSPKSGGRSSYNEQFF. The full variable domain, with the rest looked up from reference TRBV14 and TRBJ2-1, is EAGVTQFPSHSVIEKGQTVTLRCDPISGHDNLYWYRRVMGKEIKFLLHFVKESKQDESGMPNNRFLAERTGGTYSTLKVQPAELEDSGVYFCASSPKSGGRSSYNEQFFGPGTRLTVL.

CDR3 loop: CAPLGGTQSYEQYF. CDR3 nucleotides: TGTGCTCCCCTGGGGGGGACCCAGTCCTACGAGCAGTACTTC. This sequence joins TRBV11-3 and TRBJ2-7; 7 nucleotides agree with TRBD2. CDR1 and CDR2 (germline): SGHNT, YENEEA. The CDR3 contains 14 residues.

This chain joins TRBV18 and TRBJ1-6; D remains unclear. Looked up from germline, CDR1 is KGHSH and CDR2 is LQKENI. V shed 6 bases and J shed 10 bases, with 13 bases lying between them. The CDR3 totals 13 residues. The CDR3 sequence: CASSTIRQSPLHF. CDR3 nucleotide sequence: TGTGCCAGCTCCACCATCAGGCAATCACCCCTCCACTTT.

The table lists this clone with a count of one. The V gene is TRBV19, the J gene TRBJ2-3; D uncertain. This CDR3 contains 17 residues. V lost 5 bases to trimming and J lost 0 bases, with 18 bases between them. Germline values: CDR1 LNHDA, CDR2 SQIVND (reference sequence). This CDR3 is CASSPRLPSLSTDTQYF. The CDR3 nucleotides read TGTGCCAGTAGTCCCCGTCTACCTTCACTTAGCACAGATACGCAGTATTTT.

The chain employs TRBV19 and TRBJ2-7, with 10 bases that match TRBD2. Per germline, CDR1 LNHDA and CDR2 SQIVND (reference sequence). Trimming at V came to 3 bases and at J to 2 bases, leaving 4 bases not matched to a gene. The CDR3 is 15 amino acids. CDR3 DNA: TGTGCCAGTAGTATCACTAGCGGGGAAACCTACGAGCAGTACTTC. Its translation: CASSITSGETYEQYF.

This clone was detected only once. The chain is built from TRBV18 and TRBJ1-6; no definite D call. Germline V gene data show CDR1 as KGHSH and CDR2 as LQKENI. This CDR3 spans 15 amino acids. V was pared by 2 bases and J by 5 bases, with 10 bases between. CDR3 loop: CASSPWNSNNSPLHF. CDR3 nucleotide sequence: TGTGCCAGCTCACCATGGAACAGCAATAATTCACCCCTCCACTTT. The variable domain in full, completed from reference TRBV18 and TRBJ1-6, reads NAGVMQNPRHLVRRRGQEARLRCSPMKGHSHVYWYRQLPEEGLKFMVYLQKENIIDESGMPKERFSAEFPKEGPSILRIQQVVRGDSAAYFCASSPWNSNNSPLHFGNGTRLTVT.

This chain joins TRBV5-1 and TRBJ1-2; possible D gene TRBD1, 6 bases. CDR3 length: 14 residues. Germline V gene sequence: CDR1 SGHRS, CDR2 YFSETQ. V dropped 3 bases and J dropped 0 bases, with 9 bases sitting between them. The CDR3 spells CASSSRGPNYGYTF. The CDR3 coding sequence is TGCGCCAGCAGCTCCAGGGGACCTAACTATGGCTACACCTTC.

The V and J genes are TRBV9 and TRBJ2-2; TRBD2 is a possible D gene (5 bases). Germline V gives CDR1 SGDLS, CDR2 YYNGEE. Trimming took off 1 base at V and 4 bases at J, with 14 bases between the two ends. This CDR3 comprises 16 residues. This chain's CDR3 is CASSVRGGRTTGELFF. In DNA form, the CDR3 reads TGTGCCAGCAGCGTACGGGGTGGTCGTACCACCGGGGAGCTGTTTTTT.

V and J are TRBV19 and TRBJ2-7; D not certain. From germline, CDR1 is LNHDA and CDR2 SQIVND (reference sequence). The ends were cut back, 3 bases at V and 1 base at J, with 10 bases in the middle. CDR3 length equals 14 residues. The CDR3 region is CASSIGRRSYEQYF. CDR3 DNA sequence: TGTGCCAGTAGTATTGGCCGGAGATCCTACGAGCAGTACTTC.

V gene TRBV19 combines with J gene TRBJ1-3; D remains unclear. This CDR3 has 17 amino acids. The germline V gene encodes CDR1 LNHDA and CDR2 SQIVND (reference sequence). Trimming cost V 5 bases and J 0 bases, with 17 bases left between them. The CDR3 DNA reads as TGTGCCAGTAGTCCCGTGGCGGGCCCCACCTCTGGAAACACCATATATTTT. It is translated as CASSPVAGPTSGNTIYF.

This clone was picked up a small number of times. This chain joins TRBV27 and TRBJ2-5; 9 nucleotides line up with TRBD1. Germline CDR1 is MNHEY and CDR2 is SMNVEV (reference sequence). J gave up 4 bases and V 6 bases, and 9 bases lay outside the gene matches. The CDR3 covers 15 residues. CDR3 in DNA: TGTGCCAGCAGCGACCCGGGACAGGGTACAGAGACCCAGTACTTC. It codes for CASSDPGQGTETQYF.

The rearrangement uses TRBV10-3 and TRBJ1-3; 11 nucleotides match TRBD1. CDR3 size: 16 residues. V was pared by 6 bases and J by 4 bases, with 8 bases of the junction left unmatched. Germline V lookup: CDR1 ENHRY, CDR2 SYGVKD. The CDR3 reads CAIREAGTGGGNTIYF. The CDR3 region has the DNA TGTGCCATCAGAGAAGCCGGGACAGGGGGGGGAAACACCATATATTTT.

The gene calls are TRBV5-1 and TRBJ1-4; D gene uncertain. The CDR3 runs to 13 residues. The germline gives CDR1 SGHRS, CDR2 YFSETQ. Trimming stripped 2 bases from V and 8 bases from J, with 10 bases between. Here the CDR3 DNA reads TGCGCCAGCAGCTTAGCCCTGAGGGAAAAACTGTTTTTT. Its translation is CASSLALREKLFF.

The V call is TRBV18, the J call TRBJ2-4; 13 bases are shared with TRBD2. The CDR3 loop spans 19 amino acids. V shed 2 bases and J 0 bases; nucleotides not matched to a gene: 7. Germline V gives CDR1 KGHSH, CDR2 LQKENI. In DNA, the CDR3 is TGTGCCAGCTCACCAGGACTAGCGGGGGTCTTAATAGCCAAAAACATTCAGTACTTC. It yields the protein CASSPGLAGVLIAKNIQYF.

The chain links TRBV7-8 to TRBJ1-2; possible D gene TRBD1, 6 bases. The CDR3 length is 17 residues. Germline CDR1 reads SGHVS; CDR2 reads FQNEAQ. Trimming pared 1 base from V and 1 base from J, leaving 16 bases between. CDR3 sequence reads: CASSLGYRTDFNYGYTF. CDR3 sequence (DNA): TGTGCCAGCAGCTTAGGATATAGGACAGACTTTAACTATGGCTACACCTTC.

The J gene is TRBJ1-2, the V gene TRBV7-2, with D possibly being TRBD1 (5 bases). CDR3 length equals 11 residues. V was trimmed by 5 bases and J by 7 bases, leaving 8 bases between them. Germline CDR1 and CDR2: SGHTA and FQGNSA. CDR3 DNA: TGTGCCAGCAGCCCGACAGCTGGCTACACCTTC. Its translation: CASSPTAGYTF.

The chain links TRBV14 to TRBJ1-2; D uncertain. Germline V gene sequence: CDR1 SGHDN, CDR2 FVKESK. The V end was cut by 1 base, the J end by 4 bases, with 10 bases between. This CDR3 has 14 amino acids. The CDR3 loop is CASSQGRTVYGYTF. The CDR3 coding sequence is TGTGCCAGCAGCCAAGGCCGCACAGTCTATGGCTACACCTTC.

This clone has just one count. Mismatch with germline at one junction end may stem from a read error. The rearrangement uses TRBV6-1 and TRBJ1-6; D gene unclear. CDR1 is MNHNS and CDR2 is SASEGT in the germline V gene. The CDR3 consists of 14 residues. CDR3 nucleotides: TGTGCCAGCAGCGAAGTCGGGGTGGGGTCACCCCTCCACTTT. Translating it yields CASSEVGVGSPLHF.

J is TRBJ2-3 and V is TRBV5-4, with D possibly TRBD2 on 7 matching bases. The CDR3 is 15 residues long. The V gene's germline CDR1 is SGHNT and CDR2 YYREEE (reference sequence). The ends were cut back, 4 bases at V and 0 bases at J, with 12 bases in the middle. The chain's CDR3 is CASSQGGGSTDTQYF. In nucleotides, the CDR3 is TGTGCCAGCAGCCAAGGGGGGGGTAGCACAGATACGCAGTATTTT.

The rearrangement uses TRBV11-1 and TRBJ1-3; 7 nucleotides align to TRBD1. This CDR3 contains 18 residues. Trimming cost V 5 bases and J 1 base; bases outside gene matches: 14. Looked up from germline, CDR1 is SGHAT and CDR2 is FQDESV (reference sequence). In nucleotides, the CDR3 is TGTGCCAGCAGCCCAGAACCAACAGGGGAGCGATCTGGAAACACCATATATTTT. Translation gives CASSPEPTGERSGNTIYF.

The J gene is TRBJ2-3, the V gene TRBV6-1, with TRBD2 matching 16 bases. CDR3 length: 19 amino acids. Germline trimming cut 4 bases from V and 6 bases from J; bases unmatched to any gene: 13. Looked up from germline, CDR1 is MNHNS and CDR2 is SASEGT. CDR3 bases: TGTGCCAGCAGTGGGAACCCTGGGGGACTAGCGGGGGGGCTGGATACGCAGTATTTT. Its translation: CASSGNPGGLAGGLDTQYF.

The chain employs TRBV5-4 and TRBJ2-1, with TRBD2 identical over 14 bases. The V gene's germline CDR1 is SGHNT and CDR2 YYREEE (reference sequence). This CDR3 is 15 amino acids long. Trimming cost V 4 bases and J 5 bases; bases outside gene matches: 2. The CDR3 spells CASSLGLAGDNEQFF. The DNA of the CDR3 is TGTGCCAGCAGCCTGGGACTAGCGGGGGACAATGAGCAGTTCTTC.

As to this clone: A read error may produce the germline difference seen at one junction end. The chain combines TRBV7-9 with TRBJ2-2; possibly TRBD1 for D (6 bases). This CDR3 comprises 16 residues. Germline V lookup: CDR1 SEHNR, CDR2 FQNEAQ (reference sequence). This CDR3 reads CSSSSVGAGSTGELFF. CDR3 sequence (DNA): TGTTCCAGCAGCTCCGTGGGGGCCGGGTCCACCGGGGAGCTGTTTTTT.

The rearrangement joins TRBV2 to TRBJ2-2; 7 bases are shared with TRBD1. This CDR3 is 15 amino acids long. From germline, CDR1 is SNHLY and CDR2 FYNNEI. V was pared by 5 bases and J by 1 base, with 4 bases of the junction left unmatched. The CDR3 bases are TGTGCCAGCAGTCTGGACAGGATGAACACCGGGGAGCTGTTTTTT. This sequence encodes CASSLDRMNTGELFF.

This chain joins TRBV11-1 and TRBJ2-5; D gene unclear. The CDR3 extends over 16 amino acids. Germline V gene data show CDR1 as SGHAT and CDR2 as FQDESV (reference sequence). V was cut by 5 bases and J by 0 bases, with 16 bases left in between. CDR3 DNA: TGTGCCAGCAGCAGAGGTGGCGGTGTGTACCAAGAGACCCAGTACTTC. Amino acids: CASSRGGGVYQETQYF.